This T cell receptor beta chain was sequenced during a study of T cell responses to AZD1222 COVID-19 vaccine. The CDR3 has 12 residues. The V gene end was trimmed by 2 bases and the J gene end by 8 bases; junction bases not matched to a gene: 5. Per germline, CDR1 GTSNPN and CDR2 SVGIG (reference sequence). The data were produced by immunoSEQ multiplex PCR, yet TCRdb's version contains in-frame clones alone and is incomplete. The sample yields under 75,000 clones, 75% to 90% seen once. This specimen consisted of peripheral blood, obtained on day 0 of AZD1222 vaccination. This chain links TRBV30 with TRBJ1-2; 7 bases map to TRBD1. The origin of this receptor is an adult in good health. The CDR3 loop is CAWSLGQWGYTF. The CDR3 nucleotides are TGTGCCTGGAGTTTGGGACAGTGGGGCTACACCTTC.